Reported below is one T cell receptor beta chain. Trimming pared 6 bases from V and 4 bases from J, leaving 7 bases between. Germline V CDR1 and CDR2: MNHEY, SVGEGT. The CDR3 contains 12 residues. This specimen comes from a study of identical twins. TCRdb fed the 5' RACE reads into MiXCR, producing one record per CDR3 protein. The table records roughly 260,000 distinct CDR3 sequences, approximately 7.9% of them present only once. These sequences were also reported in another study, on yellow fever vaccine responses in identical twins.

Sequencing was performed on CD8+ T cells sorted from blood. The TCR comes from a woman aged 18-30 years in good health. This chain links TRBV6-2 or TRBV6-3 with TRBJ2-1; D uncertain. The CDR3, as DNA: TGTGCCAGCAGCTATCGATACAATGAGCAGTTCTTC. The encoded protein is CASSYRYNEQFF.